The present T cell receptor beta chain was sequenced within a study of T cell responses to AZD1222 COVID-19 vaccine. Study-level findings and limits: The donor cohort was predominantly white British with a female majority, and clonal diversity may have been underestimated. Nearly half of spike-specific TCRs reportedly target unmutated variant regions.

V shed 6 bases and J 9 bases; nucleotides not matched to a gene: 14. The CDR3 loop spans 16 amino acids. Germline CDR1 MNHNY, CDR2 SVGAGI (reference sequence). This table comes from immunoSEQ multiplex PCR, and its TCRdb copy is limited to in-frame clones, with some not included. The sample has approximately 73,000 clones; roughly 80% are singletons. A remark on this clone: Its antigen is not known.

This receptor was obtained from an adult in good health. J is TRBJ2-1 and V is TRBV6-6, with 10 nucleotides matching TRBD2. This material consisted of peripheral blood, taken on day 0 of AZD1222 vaccination. The CDR3 sequence: CASSPTTAGGQSEQFF. CDR3 nucleotides: TGTGCCAGCAGCCCCACCACAGCGGGGGGGCAGAGTGAGCAGTTCTTC.